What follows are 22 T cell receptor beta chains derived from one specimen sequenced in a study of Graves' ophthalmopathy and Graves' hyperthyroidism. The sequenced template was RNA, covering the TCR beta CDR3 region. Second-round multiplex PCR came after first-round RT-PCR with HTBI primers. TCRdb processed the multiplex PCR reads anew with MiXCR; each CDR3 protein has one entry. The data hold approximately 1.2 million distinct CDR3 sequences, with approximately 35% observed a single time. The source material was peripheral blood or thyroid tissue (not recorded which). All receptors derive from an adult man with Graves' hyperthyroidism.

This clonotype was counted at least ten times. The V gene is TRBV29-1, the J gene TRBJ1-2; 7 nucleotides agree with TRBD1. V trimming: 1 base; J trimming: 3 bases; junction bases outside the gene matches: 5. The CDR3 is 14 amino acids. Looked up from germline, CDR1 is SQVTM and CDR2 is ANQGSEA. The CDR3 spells CSVEGGQADYGYTF. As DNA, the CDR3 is TGCAGCGTTGAAGGTGGACAGGCAGACTATGGCTACACCTTC.

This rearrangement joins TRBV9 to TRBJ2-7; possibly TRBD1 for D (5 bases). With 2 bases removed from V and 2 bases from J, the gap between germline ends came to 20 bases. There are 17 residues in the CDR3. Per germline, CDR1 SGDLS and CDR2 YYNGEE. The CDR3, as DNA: TGTGCCAGCAGCGTTGAAGATGGGGCCAGGGCCACCTACGAGCAGTACTTC. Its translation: CASSVEDGARATYEQYF.

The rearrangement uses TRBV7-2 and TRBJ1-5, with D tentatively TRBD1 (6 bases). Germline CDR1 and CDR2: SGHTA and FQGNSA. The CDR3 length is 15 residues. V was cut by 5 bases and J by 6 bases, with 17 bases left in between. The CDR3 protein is CASSQRTGASQPQHF. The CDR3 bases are TGTGCCAGCAGCCAGAGGACGGGGGCCAGTCAGCCCCAGCATTTT.

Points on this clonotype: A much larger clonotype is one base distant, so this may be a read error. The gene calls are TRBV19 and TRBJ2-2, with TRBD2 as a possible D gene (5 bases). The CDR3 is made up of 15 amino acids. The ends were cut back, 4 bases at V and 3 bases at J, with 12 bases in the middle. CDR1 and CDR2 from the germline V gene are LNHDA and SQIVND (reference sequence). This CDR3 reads CASSNGEWDTGELFF. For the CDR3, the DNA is TGTGCCAGTAGTAACGGGGAGTGGGACACCGGGGAGCTGTTTTTT.

The CDR3 protein is CSARRSSGRSYEQYF. The CDR3 coding sequence is TGCAGTGCTAGGAGGTCTAGCGGGAGGAGCTACGAGCAGTACTTC. V gene TRBV20-1 combines with J gene TRBJ2-7; 11 bases align to TRBD2. This CDR3 region has 15 residues. The germline V gene encodes CDR1 DFQATT and CDR2 SNEGSKA (reference sequence). V was clipped by 3 bases and J by 3 bases; unmatched bases: 7.

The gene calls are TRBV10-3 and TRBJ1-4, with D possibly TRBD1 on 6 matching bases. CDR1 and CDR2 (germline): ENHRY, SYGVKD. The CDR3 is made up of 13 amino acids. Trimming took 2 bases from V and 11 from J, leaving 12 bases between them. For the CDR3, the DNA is TGTGCCATCAGTGAGCGTTCCCAGGGGAAACTGTTTTTT. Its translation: CAISERSQGKLFF.

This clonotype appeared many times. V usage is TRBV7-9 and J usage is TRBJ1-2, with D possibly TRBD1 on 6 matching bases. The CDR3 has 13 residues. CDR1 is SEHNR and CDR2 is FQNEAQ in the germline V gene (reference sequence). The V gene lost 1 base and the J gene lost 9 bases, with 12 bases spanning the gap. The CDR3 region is CASSLGQAGSYTF. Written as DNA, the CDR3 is TGTGCCAGCAGCTTAGGACAGGCCGGCAGCTACACCTTC.

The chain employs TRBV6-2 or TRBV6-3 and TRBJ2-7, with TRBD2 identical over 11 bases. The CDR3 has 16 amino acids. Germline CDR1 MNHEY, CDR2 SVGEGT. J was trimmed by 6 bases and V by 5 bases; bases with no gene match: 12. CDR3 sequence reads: CASSNPLAGGLGEQYF. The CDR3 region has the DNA TGTGCCAGCAGTAATCCTCTAGCGGGAGGATTAGGCGAGCAGTACTTC.

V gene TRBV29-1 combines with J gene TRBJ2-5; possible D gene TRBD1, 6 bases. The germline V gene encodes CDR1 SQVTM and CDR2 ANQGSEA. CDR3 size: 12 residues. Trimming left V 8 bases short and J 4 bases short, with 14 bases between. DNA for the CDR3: TGCAGCTTACTCGACAGGCGAGAGACCCAGTACTTC. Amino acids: CSLLDRRETQYF.

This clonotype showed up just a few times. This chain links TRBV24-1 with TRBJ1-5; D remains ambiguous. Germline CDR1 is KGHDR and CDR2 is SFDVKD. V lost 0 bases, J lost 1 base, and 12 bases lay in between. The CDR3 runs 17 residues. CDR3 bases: TGTGCCACCAGTGATTTGTGGATGCGAGGGAGCAATCAGCCCCAGCATTTT. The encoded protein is CATSDLWMRGSNQPQHF.

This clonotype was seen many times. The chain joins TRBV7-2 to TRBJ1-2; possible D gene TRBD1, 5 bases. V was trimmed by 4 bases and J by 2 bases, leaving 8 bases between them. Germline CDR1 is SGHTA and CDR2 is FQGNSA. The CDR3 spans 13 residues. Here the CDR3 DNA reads TGTGCCAGCAGCTCAGCAGGGAACTATGGCTACACCTTC. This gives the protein CASSSAGNYGYTF.

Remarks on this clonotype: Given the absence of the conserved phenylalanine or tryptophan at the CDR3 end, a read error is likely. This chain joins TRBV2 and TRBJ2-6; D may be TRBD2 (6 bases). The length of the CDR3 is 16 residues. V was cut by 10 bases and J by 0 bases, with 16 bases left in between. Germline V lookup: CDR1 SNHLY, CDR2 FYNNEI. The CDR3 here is CAINRDSSSGANVLTP. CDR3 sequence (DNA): TGTGCCATCAACCGGGACTCAAGCTCTGGGGCCAACGTCCTGACTCCA.

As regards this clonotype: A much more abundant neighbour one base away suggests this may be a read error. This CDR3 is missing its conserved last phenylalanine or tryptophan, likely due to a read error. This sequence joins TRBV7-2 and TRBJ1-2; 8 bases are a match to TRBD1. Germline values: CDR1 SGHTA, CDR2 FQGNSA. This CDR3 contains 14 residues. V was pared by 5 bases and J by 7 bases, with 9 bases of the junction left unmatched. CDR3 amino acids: CASSLGQAETGYTL. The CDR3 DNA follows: TGTGCCAGCAGCCTGGGACAGGCTGAGACTGGCTACACCCTC.

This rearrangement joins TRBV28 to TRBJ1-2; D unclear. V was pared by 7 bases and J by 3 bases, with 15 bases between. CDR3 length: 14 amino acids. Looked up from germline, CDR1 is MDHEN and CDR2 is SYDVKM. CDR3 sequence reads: CASTDLPIDYGYTF. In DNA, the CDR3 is TGTGCCAGCACCGACCTCCCCATCGACTATGGCTACACCTTC.

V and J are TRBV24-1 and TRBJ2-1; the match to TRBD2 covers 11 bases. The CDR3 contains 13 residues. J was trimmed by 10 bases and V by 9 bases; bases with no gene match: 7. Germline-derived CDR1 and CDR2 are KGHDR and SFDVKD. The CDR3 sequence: CATRNIAGGEQFF. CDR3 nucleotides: TGTGCCACCCGCAATATAGCGGGGGGGGAGCAGTTCTTC.

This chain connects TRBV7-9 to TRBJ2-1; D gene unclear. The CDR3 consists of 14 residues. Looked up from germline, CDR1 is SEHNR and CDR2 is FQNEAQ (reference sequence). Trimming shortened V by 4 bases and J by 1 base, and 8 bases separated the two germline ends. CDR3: CASSSRASYNEQFF. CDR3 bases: TGTGCCAGCAGCTCCCGGGCGTCCTACAATGAGCAGTTCTTC.

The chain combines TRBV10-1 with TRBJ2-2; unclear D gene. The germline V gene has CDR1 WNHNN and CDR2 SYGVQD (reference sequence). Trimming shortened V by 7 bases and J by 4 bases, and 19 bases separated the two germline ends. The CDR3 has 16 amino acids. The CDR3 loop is CASTLDEIDLTGELFF. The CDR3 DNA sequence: TGCGCCAGCACCCTAGACGAAATCGACCTCACCGGGGAGCTGTTTTTT.

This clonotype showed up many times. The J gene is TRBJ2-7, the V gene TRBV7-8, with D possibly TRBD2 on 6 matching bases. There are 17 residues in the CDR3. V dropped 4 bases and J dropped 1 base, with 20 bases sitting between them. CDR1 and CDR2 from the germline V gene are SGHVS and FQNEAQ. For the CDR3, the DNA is TGTGCCAGCAGCTCCCGTCTCCGGGCTAGCGTATCCTACGAGCAGTACTTC. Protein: CASSSRLRASVSYEQYF.

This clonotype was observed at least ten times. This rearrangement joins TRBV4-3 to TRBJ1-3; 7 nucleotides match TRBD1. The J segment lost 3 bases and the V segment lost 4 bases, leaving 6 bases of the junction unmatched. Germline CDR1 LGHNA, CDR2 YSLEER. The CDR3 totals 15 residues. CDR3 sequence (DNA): TGCGCCAGCAGCCTTGGGACAGTTTTTGGAAACACCATATATTTT. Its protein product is CASSLGTVFGNTIYF.

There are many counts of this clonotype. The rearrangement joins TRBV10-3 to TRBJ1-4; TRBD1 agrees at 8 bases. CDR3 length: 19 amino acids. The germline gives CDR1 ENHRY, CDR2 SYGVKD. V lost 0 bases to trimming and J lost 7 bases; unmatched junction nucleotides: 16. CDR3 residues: CAISESPDNTGQGAEKLFF. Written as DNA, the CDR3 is TGTGCCATCAGTGAGTCTCCAGACAACACCGGACAGGGTGCTGAAAAACTGTTTTTT.

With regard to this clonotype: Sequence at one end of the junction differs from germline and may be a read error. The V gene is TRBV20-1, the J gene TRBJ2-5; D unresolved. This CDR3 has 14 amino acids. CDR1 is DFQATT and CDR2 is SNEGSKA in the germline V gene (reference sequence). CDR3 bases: TGCAGTGCTGGAGATTCCAGCCTACGCGGGACCCAGTACTTC. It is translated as CSAGDSSLRGTQYF.

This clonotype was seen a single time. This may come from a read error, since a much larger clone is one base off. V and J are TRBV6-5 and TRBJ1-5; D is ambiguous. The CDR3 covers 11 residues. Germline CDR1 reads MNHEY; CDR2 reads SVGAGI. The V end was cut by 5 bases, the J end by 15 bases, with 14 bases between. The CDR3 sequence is CASSPTGPSHF. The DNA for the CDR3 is TGTGCCAGCAGTCCGACCGGACCGTCGCATTTT.